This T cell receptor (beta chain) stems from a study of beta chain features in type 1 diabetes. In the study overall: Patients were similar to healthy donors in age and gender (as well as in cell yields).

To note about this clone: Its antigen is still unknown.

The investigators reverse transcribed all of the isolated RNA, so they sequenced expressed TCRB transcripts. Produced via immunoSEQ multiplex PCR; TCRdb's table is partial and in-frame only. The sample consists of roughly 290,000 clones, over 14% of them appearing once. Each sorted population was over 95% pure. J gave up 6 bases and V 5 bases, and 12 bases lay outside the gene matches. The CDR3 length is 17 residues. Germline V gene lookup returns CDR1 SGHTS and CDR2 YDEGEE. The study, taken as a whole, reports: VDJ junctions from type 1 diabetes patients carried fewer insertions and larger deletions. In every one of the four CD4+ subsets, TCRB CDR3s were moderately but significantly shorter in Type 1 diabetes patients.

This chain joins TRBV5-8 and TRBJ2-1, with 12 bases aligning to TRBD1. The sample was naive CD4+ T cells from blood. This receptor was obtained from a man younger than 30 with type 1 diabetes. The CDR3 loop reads CASSKTLGTGGFNEQFF. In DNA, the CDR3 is TGTGCCAGCAGTAAAACTCTTGGGACAGGGGGCTTCAATGAGCAGTTCTTC.